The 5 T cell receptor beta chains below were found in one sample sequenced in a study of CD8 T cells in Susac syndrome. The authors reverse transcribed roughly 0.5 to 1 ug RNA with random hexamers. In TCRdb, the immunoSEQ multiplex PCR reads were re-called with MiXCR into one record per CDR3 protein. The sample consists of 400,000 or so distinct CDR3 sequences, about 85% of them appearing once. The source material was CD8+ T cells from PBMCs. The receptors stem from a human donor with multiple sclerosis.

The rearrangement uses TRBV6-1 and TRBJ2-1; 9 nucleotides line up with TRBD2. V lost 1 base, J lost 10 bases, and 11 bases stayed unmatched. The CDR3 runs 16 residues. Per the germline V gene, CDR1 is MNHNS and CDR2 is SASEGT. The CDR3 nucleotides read TGTGCCAGCAGTGAAGAAGCTAGCGGGGTCGCAGGGGAGCAGTTCTTC. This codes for CASSEEASGVAGEQFF.

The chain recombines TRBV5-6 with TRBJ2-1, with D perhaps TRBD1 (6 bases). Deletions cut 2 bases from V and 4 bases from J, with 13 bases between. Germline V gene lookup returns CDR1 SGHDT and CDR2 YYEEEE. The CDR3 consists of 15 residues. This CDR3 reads CASSLKGTYYNEQFF. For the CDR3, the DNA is TGTGCCAGCAGCTTAAAAGGGACATATTACAATGAGCAGTTCTTC.

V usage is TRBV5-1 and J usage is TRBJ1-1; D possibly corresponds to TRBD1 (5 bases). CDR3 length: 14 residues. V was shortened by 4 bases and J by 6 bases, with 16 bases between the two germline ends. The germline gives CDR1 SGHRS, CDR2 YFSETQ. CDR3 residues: CASSHEGLGAEAFF. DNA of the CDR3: TGCGCCAGCAGCCACGAAGGCTTGGGGGCTGAAGCTTTCTTT.

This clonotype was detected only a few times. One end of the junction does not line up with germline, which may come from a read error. The CDR3 reads CASSPTGDEQFF. The CDR3 bases are TGTGCCAGCAGTCCGACAGGGGATGAGCAGTTCTTC. The chain carries TRBV4-1 and TRBJ2-1; TRBD1 matches at 8 bases. CDR3 length: 12 amino acids. Germline V gene data show CDR1 as MGHRA and CDR2 as YSYEKL.

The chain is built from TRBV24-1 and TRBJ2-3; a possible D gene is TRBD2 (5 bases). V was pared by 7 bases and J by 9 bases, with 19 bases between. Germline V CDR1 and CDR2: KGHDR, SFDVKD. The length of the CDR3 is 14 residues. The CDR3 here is CATSTVSSDSTQYF. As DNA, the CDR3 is TGTGCCACCAGCACTGTCTCCTCGGACTCGACGCAGTATTTT.